Included here is one T cell receptor (beta chain) sequence, with context. Antigen specificity is unknown. 13 Jbeta primers and 60 Vbeta primers were used for the PCR. Libraries were prepared by immunoSEQ multiplex PCR; TCRdb keeps only in-frame clonotypes and omits some of them. The data hold 99,000 or so clones, with 70% to 85% observed a single time. The source of the sample is a study of cytomegalovirus exposure and HLA in healthy donors. Healthy donors of bone marrow made up the group. Study observations and caveats: Per a later analysis, about 17,000 TCR beta sequences showed association with HLA alleles at 0.05 false discovery rate. The study listed under 200 cytomegalovirus-associated TCR beta chains. Segments of the TCR beta V type were, in most cases, productive about 87% or about 30% of the time in an earlier analysis.

CDR3 length equals 17 residues. The trim removed 6 bases at V and 4 bases at J, leaving 17 bases unmatched. The germline CDR1 and CDR2 sequences are MDHEN and SYDVKM. The clonotype was recovered from a woman between 18 and 29 years old in good health and CMV-seropositive. Input material: PBMCs. The chain uses TRBV28 and TRBJ2-7, with 8 bases aligning to TRBD2. The CDR3 nucleotides read TGTGCCAGCAGCCCCTCCTACCTAGCGGGCCAGGAGTACGAGCAGTACTTC. Residues: CASSPSYLAGQEYEQYF.